The clone carrying this TCR beta chain appeared a few times. The antigen is unknown. V lost 7 bases and J 1 base, leaving 13 bases between the germline ends. This CDR3 comprises 14 residues. The V gene's germline CDR1 is LNHDA and CDR2 SQIVND (reference sequence). These data originate in a study of cytomegalovirus exposure and HLA in healthy donors. General study results and limits: Productive rates of about 90% or about 30% were seen for most TCR beta V segments in an earlier analysis.

Those who donated were healthy bone marrow donors. PCR involved 60 Vbeta and 13 Jbeta primers. This table comes from immunoSEQ multiplex PCR, and its TCRdb copy is limited to in-frame clones, with some not included. The sample includes fewer than 150,000 clones, about 16% of them seen just once. The sequence derives from a woman between 18 and 29 years old in good health and CMV-seronegative. This chain uses TRBV19 with TRBJ1-1; D may be TRBD1 (5 bases). Sequences were obtained from PBMCs. CDR3 loop: CASKSRVPNTEAFF. DNA of the CDR3: TGTGCCAGTAAATCCAGGGTCCCGAACACTGAAGCTTTCTTT.